Each of the 22 T cell receptor beta chains below was sequenced from the same sample in a study of blood T cell repertoires in COVID-19. This table comes from immunoSEQ multiplex PCR, and its TCRdb copy is limited to in-frame clones, with some not included. Of 160,000 or so clones listed, 81% are singletons. Sequenced sample: peripheral blood. These receptors all come from a human donor in a cohort sampled during active COVID-19.

In its sample, this clone was seen a few times. This sequence joins TRBV12-3 or TRBV12-4 and TRBJ1-1, with 7 bases aligning to TRBD1. The ends lost 5 bases at V and 7 bases at J; junction bases unmatched: 4. The CDR3 has 12 residues. The CDR3 sequence: CASSPTGIEAFF. In DNA form, the CDR3 reads TGTGCCAGCAGTCCGACAGGGATTGAAGCTTTCTTT.

V is TRBV11-2 and J is TRBJ1-2; 7 nucleotides line up with TRBD1. The trim removed 5 bases at V and 3 bases at J, leaving 9 bases unmatched. CDR3 size: 15 residues. Per the germline V gene, CDR1 is SGHAT and CDR2 is FQNNGV. The DNA of the CDR3 is TGTGCCAGCAGCCATCAACAGGGGTGGCACTATGGCTACACCTTC. Translated: CASSHQQGWHYGYTF.

J is TRBJ1-2 and V is TRBV28; TRBD1 matches at 8 bases. CDR3 length: 14 amino acids. Germline V gene lookup returns CDR1 MDHEN and CDR2 SYDVKM. With V trimmed by 6 bases and J by 6 bases, 9 bases remained unmatched. The CDR3 reads CASREGAGGDGYTF. In nucleotides, the CDR3 is TGTGCCAGCAGGGAGGGGGCAGGGGGCGATGGCTACACCTTC.

J is TRBJ2-7 and V is TRBV19; the match to TRBD2 covers 15 bases. The J segment lost 5 bases and the V segment lost 7 bases, leaving 6 bases of the junction unmatched. The CDR3 is made up of 15 amino acids. Germline CDR1 LNHDA, CDR2 SQIVND (reference sequence). The CDR3 DNA reads as TGTGCCAGTACCCTCGGGACTAGCGGGAGGAACGAGCAGTACTTC. Protein product: CASTLGTSGRNEQYF.

The chain links TRBV27 to TRBJ2-7, with TRBD1 identical over 9 bases. The J segment lost 2 bases and the V segment lost 6 bases, leaving 11 bases of the junction unmatched. The CDR3 loop spans 16 amino acids. CDR1 is MNHEY and CDR2 is SMNVEV in the germline V gene (reference sequence). The CDR3 nucleotides are TGTGCCAGCAGCCAGGGACAGGGCGAATTACCCTACGAGCAGTACTTC. As protein: CASSQGQGELPYEQYF.

This clone was observed a handful of times. The chain is built from TRBV19 and TRBJ2-1; 8 nucleotides match TRBD2. Trimming at V came to 3 bases and at J to 4 bases, leaving 11 bases not matched to a gene. The CDR3 loop spans 17 amino acids. Germline CDR1 and CDR2: LNHDA and SQIVND (reference sequence). CDR3 DNA: TGTGCCAGTAGTATTCGACTGCGGGAGGCGTCTTACAATGAGCAGTTCTTC. Protein sequence: CASSIRLREASYNEQFF.

J is TRBJ2-6 and V is TRBV6-2 or TRBV6-3; perhaps TRBD2 as D (6 bases). V gave up 5 bases and J gave up 3 bases, with 14 bases separating them. This CDR3 contains 16 residues. In germline, CDR1 is MNHEY, CDR2 SVGEGT. CDR3 DNA sequence: TGTGCCAGCAGTCCCAGGGACTTTGGTGGGGCCAACGTCCTGACTTTC. Protein product: CASSPRDFGGANVLTF.

This chain joins TRBV7-9 and TRBJ2-1; 7 bases fit TRBD2. V lost 5 bases, J lost 3 bases, and 10 bases stayed unmatched. CDR1 is SEHNR, CDR2 FQNEAQ, per germline (reference sequence). The CDR3 runs to 16 residues. CDR3 residues: CASSPRGPSGYNEQFF. The CDR3 nucleotides read TGTGCCAGCAGCCCCCGAGGGCCTAGCGGCTACAATGAGCAGTTCTTC.

The chain combines TRBV6-2 or TRBV6-3 with TRBJ2-1; tentative D call: TRBD2 (5 bases). With 2 bases removed from V and 0 bases from J, the gap between germline ends came to 8 bases. This CDR3 region has 15 residues. Germline V lookup: CDR1 MNHEY, CDR2 SVGEGT. This CDR3 reads CASSYVGSSYNEQFF. The CDR3 DNA sequence: TGTGCCAGCAGTTACGTGGGGAGCTCCTACAATGAGCAGTTCTTC.

This rearrangement joins TRBV7-7 to TRBJ2-7; perhaps TRBD1 as D (5 bases). This CDR3 region has 14 residues. The germline gives CDR1 SSHAT, CDR2 FNYEAQ (reference sequence). Trimming shortened V by 0 bases and J by 3 bases, and 9 bases separated the two germline ends. CDR3 loop: CASSLALGHYEQYF. CDR3 nucleotides: TGTGCCAGCAGCTTAGCGCTGGGGCACTACGAGCAGTACTTC.

The genes are TRBV4-1 and TRBJ1-6; 7 bases are a match to TRBD1. Germline V gene data show CDR1 as MGHRA and CDR2 as YSYEKL. Trimming cost V 1 base and J 7 bases; bases outside gene matches: 4. This CDR3 is built from 15 residues. For the CDR3, the DNA is TGCGCCAGCAGCCAAGCGGCAGGGGGAAATTCACCCCTCCACTTT. Translated, it gives CASSQAAGGNSPLHF.

The chain joins TRBV7-9 to TRBJ1-5; D remains ambiguous. The germline V gene has CDR1 SEHNR and CDR2 FQNEAQ (reference sequence). The CDR3 loop spans 12 amino acids. V dropped 7 bases and J dropped 5 bases, with 9 bases sitting between them. CDR3 DNA: TGTGCCAGCAACACGGGAGATCAGCCCCAGCATTTT. Translating gives CASNTGDQPQHF.

In DNA, the CDR3 is TGTGCCAGCAGCCAAAACGAGGGGGAGGGTTTGAACACTGAAGCTTTCTTT. It encodes CASSQNEGEGLNTEAFF. The chain employs TRBV14 and TRBJ1-1, with D perhaps TRBD1 (6 bases). The germline gives CDR1 SGHDN, CDR2 FVKESK. V was pared by 2 bases and J by 0 bases, with 16 bases between. There are 17 residues in the CDR3.

The V gene is TRBV6-5, the J gene TRBJ1-1; the D is unclear. The germline V gene encodes CDR1 MNHEY and CDR2 SVGAGI. CDR3 length: 10 residues. Trimming left V 7 bases short and J 11 bases short, with 11 bases between. CDR3 protein: CASTDLRAFF. The CDR3 nucleotides are TGTGCCAGCACGGACTTACGGGCTTTCTTT.

This clone came up a few times. The rearrangement uses TRBV10-3 and TRBJ2-7; D remains unclear. The ends were cut back, 4 bases at V and 8 bases at J, with 9 bases in the middle. This CDR3 is 11 amino acids long. The germline gives CDR1 ENHRY, CDR2 SYGVKD. The DNA for the CDR3 is TGTGCCATCAGTGGGCAGAATAAGCAGTACTTC. Protein: CAISGQNKQYF.

In DNA form, the CDR3 reads TGTGCCAGCTCACCGCAGGAGGCGTCCGGCAATAATTCACCCCTCCACTTT. This gives the protein CASSPQEASGNNSPLHF. The rearrangement links TRBV18 to TRBJ1-6; D gene uncertain. Trimming took 3 bases from V and 5 from J, leaving 17 bases between them. CDR3 length: 17 residues. CDR1 is KGHSH and CDR2 is LQKENI in the germline V gene.

This chain connects TRBV5-4 to TRBJ2-7, with D perhaps TRBD1 (6 bases). The CDR3 covers 15 residues. V lost 3 bases and J lost 2, with 15 bases in between. CDR1 and CDR2 from the germline V gene are SGHNT and YYREEE (reference sequence). The CDR3 coding sequence is TGTGCCAGCAGCTCGGATGGGGGCCCCACCTACGAGCAGTACTTC. Translating it yields CASSSDGGPTYEQYF.

The chain recombines TRBV11-2 with TRBJ1-3, with no clear D. Germline-derived CDR1 and CDR2 are SGHAT and FQNNGV. V was cut by 0 bases and J by 0 bases, with 6 bases left in between. The CDR3 consists of 15 residues. CDR3 coding DNA: TGTGCCAGCAGCTTAGATTTATTCTCTGGAAACACCATATATTTT. The encoded protein is CASSLDLFSGNTIYF.

The rearrangement joins TRBV7-2 to TRBJ2-1; TRBD2 matches 12 bases. The ends lost 0 bases at V and 9 bases at J; junction bases unmatched: 12. The V gene's germline CDR1 is SGHTA and CDR2 FQGNSA. This CDR3 region has 18 residues. The CDR3 loop reads CASSLASTSGGPSGEQFF. DNA for the CDR3: TGTGCCAGCAGCTTAGCTTCGACTAGCGGGGGTCCATCGGGTGAGCAGTTCTTC. The variable domain in full, completed from reference TRBV7-2 and TRBJ2-1, reads GAGVSQSPSNKVTEKGKDVELRCDPISGHTALYWYRQSLGQGLEFLIYFQGNSAPDKSGLPSDRFSAERTGGSVSTLTIQRTQQEDSAVYLCASSLASTSGGPSGEQFFGPGTRLTVL.

This chain joins TRBV5-1 and TRBJ2-5, with D possibly matching TRBD1 (6 bases). The V end lost 0 bases, the J end lost 0 bases, and 9 bases lay between the germline ends. The CDR3 runs 15 residues. Germline CDR1 is SGHRS and CDR2 is YFSETQ. CDR3 DNA sequence: TGCGCCAGCAGCTTGGCCGGACAGAACCAAGAGACCCAGTACTTC. As protein: CASSLAGQNQETQYF. The whole variable domain, remainder taken from reference TRBV5-1 and TRBJ2-5, is KAGVTQTPRYLIKTRGQQVTLSCSPISGHRSVSWYQQTPGQGLQFLFEYFSETQRNKGNFPGRFSGRQFSNSRSEMNVSTLELGDSALYLCASSLAGQNQETQYFGPGTRLLVL.

This clone was observed a single time. The chain combines TRBV27 with TRBJ2-7, with 11 bases identical to TRBD2. Germline CDR1 and CDR2: MNHEY and SMNVEV (reference sequence). With V trimmed by 8 bases and J by 5 bases, 8 bases remained unmatched. CDR3 length: 14 residues. CDR3 sequence: CASHKVAGGHEQYF. The CDR3 DNA reads TGTGCCAGCCATAAGGTAGCGGGGGGGCACGAGCAGTACTTC.

The rearrangement links TRBV3-1 (or the pseudogene TRBV3-2) to TRBJ1-5; D might be TRBD1 (5 bases). Trimming removed 1 base at V and 4 bases at J, with 8 bases between. Germline V lookup: CDR1 LGHDT, CDR2 YNNKEL (reference sequence). The CDR3 has 14 residues. CDR3 residues: CASSQGRGNQPQHF. CDR3 in DNA: TGTGCCAGCAGCCAAGGTCGGGGGAATCAGCCCCAGCATTTT.